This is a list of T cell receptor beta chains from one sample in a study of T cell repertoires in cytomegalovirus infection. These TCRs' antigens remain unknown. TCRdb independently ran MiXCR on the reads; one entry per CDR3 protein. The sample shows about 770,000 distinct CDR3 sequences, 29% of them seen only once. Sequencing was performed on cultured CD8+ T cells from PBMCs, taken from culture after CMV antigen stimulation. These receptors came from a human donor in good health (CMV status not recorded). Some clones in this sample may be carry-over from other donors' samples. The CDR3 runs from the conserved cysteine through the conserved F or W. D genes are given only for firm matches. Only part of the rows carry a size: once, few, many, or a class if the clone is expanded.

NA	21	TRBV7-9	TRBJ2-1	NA	CASSLSRVRGAGQGEDNEQFF	TGTGCCAGCAGCTTATCGCGGGTGAGGGGGGCTGGGCAGGGGGAGGACAATGAGCAGTTCTTC
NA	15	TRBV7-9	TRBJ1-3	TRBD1	CASRPPTGDGNTIYF	TGTGCCAGCAGACCCCCTACAGGGGATGGAAACACCATATATTTT
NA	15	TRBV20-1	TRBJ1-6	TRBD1	CSAQFSGTGFSPLHF	TGCAGTGCCCAATTCTCCGGGACAGGGTTTTCACCCCTCCACTTT
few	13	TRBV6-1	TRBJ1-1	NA	CAILFVLNTEAFF	TGTGCCATCCTTTTCGTCTTGAACACTGAAGCTTTCTTT
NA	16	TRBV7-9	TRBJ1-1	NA	CASSLEQGSGLWEAFF	TGTGCCAGCAGCTTAGAGCAGGGGTCCGGACTTTGGGAAGCTTTCTTT
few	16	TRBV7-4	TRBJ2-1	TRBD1	CASSQRTGGSYNEQFF	TGTGCCAGCAGCCAAAGGACAGGGGGGTCCTACAATGAGCAGTTCTTC
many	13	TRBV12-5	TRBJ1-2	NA	CASGRTSPYGYTF	TGTGCTAGTGGTCGCACCAGCCCCTATGGCTACACCTTC
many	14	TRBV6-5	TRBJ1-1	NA	CASSYSGSNTEAFF	TGTGCCAGCAGTTACTCAGGGTCTAACACTGAAGCTTTCTTT
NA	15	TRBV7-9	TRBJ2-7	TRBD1	CASSSPGQGNYEQYF	TGTGCCAGCAGCTCTCCGGGACAGGGGAACTACGAGCAGTACTTC
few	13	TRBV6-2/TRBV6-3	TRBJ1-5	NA	CASSYGWNQPQHF	TGTGCCAGCAGTTACGGATGGAATCAGCCCCAGCATTTT
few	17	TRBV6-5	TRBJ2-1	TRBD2	CASSPRTLAGLNNEQFF	TGTGCCAGCAGTCCCCGGACTCTAGCGGGGCTTAACAATGAGCAGTTCTTC
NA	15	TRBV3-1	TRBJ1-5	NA	CASSQGGGKIIPQHF	TGTGCCAGCAGCCAAGGAGGGGGGAAAATCATCCCCCAGCATTTT
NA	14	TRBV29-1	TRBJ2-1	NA	CSVDRLVGYNEQFF	TGCAGCGTTGATAGGCTAGTAGGCTACAATGAGCAGTTCTTC
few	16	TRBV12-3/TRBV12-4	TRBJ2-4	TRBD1	CASSSPLDRGKNIQYF	TGTGCCAGCAGTTCCCCCTTGGACAGGGGAAAAAACATTCAGTACTTC
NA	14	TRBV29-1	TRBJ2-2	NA	CSVEGLTNTGELFF	TGCAGCGTTGAAGGACTTACGAACACCGGGGAGCTGTTTTTT
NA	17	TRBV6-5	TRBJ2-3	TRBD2	CASSYDPPGGLTDTQYF	TGTGCCAGCAGTTACGACCCCCCGGGGGGGCTGACAGATACGCAGTATTTT
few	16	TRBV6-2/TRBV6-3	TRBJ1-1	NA	CASSRTELPWDTEAFF	TGTGCCAGCAGCCGCACCGAACTACCCTGGGACACTGAAGCTTTCTTT
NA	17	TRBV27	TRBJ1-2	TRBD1	CASSLHRDSPTNYGYTF	TGTGCCAGCAGTTTACACCGGGACAGCCCCACAAACTATGGCTACACCTTC
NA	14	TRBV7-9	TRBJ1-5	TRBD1	CASSLDRYNQPQHF	TGTGCCAGCAGCCTGGACAGGTACAATCAGCCCCAGCATTTT
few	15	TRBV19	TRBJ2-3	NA	CASSIAPVFTDTQYF	TGTGCCAGTAGTATAGCGCCGGTATTCACAGATACGCAGTATTTT
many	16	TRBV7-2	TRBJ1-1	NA	CASSSPFGVFNTEAFF	TGTGCCAGCAGCTCCCCCTTTGGGGTCTTCAACACTGAAGCTTTCTTT
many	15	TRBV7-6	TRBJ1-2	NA	CASSLSAGEAYGYTF	TGTGCCAGCAGCTTATCGGCAGGGGAAGCGTATGGCTACACCTTC
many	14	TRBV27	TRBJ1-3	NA	CASSFGSSGNTIYF	TGTGCCAGCAGCTTTGGCAGCTCTGGAAACACCATATATTTT
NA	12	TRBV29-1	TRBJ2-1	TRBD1	CSVRQGWDEQFF	TGCAGCGTCCGACAGGGTTGGGATGAGCAGTTCTTC
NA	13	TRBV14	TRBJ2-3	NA	CASSLGGIDTQYF	TGTGCCAGCAGCTTAGGGGGGATAGATACGCAGTATTTT
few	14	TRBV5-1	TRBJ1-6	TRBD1	CASSFGQGASPLHF	TGCGCCAGCAGCTTTGGACAGGGGGCATCACCCCTCCACTTT
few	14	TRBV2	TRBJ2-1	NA	CARRERAQYNEQFF	TGTGCCAGAAGAGAACGTGCCCAATACAATGAGCAGTTCTTC
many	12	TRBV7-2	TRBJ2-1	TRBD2	CASSPPGGPRFF	TGTGCCAGCAGCCCACCGGGAGGGCCCCGGTTCTTC
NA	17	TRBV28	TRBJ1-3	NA	CATTLDPTPDPENTIYF	TGTGCCACCACCCTCGACCCGACCCCCGATCCGGAAAACACCATATATTTT
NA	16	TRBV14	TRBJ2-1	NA	CASSHYGLIYNNEQFF	TGTGCCAGCAGCCACTACGGACTCATATACAACAATGAGCAGTTCTTC
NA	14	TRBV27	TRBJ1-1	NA	CASSLNPSGTEAFF	TGTGCCAGCAGTTTAAATCCATCCGGCACTGAAGCTTTCTTT
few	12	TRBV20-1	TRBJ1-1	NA	CSGGVMNTEAFF	TGCAGTGGGGGGGTCATGAACACTGAAGCTTTCTTT
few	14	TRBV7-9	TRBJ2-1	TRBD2	CASSLELAGAGQFF	TGTGCCAGCAGCTTAGAGCTAGCGGGGGCTGGCCAGTTCTTC
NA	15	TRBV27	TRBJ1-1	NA	CASSLGLGSHTEAFF	TGTGCCAGCAGTTTAGGTTTGGGATCCCACACTGAAGCTTTCTTT
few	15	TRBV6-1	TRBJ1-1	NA	CASKLTGRMGTEAFF	TGTGCCAGCAAATTGACGGGCCGGATGGGGACTGAAGCTTTCTTT